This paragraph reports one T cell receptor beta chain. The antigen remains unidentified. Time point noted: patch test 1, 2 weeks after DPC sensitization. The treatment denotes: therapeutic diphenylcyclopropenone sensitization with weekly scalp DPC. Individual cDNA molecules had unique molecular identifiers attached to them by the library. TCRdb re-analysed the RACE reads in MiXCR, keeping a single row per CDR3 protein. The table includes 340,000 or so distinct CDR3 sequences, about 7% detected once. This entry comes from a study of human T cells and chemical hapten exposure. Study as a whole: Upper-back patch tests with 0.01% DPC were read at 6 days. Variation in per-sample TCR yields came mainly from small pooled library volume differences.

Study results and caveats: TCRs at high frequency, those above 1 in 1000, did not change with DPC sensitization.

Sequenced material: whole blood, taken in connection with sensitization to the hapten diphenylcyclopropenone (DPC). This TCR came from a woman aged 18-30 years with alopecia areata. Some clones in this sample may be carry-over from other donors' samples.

In DNA form, the CDR3 reads TGCGCCAGCAGCCTCGGGACAGGGACTCAAGAGACCCAGTACTTC. Its translation: CASSLGTGTQETQYF. This chain links TRBV4-3 with TRBJ2-5, with TRBD1 identical over 9 bases. Germline CDR1 LGHNA, CDR2 YSLEER. The CDR3 has 15 residues. V lost 4 bases to trimming and J lost 2 bases; unmatched junction nucleotides: 5.